The entry that follows covers one T cell receptor (beta chain) sequence. This table comes from immunoSEQ multiplex PCR, and its TCRdb copy is limited to in-frame clones, with some not included. The sample lists some 250,000 clones; 70% to 85% were seen once. This record belongs to a study of blood T cell repertoires in COVID-19. About the research overall: From the United States, Italy and Spain came samples of acute and convalescent COVID-19.

The CDR3 spans 13 residues. The germline CDR1 and CDR2 sequences are SNHLY and FYNNEI. V was shortened by 4 bases and J by 5 bases, with 9 bases between the two germline ends. The sequence was obtained from a woman of 80 years or more with acute or convalescent COVID-19. This rearrangement joins TRBV2 to TRBJ2-1; D is perhaps TRBD1 (6 bases). Sequencing was performed on peripheral blood. CDR3 protein: CASSGQANNEQFF. The CDR3 DNA reads TGTGCCAGCAGTGGACAGGCGAACAATGAGCAGTTCTTC.